Listed here are 26 T cell receptor beta chains from one sample, sequenced in a study of OX40 agonist ivuxolimab in advanced cancers. Using immunoSEQ multiplex PCR, the repertoire was profiled, and TCRdb retains in-frame clones only, with some absent. The repertoire holds about 60,000 clones, with around nine tenths as singletons. The source was CD4+ or CD8+ T cells sorted from blood, collected in a trial of the OX40 agonist ivuxolimab. These receptors all come from an adult with an advanced solid tumor such as melanoma, head and neck, liver or kidney cancer.

The count of this clone is one. The rearrangement joins TRBV28 to TRBJ1-1, with 8 positions matching TRBD1. V dropped 2 bases and J dropped 3; count of bases not matched to a gene: 14. The CDR3 length is 18 residues. Germline CDR1 and CDR2: MDHEN and SYDVKM. Here the CDR3 reads CASSLPRPNQGADTEAFF. The CDR3 region has the DNA TGTGCCAGCAGTTTACCACGACCGAATCAGGGGGCGGACACTGAAGCTTTCTTT.

This clone has a single count. The chain uses TRBV19 and TRBJ2-5; 9 bases match TRBD1. The CDR3 has 14 residues. Germline assignment: CDR1 LNHDA and CDR2 SQIVND (reference sequence). After removal of 1 base from V and 5 bases from J, the junction contained 2 bases not matched to a gene. The CDR3 sequence is CASSIGDRVETQYF. The CDR3 DNA is TGTGCCAGTAGTATAGGGGACAGGGTCGAGACCCAGTACTTC.

The J gene is TRBJ2-1, the V gene TRBV5-1; 10 bases agree with TRBD2. The length of the CDR3 is 19 residues. Germline-derived CDR1 and CDR2 are SGHRS and YFSETQ. The V gene end was trimmed by 0 bases and the J gene end by 0 bases; junction bases not matched to a gene: 9. DNA for the CDR3: TGCGCCAGCAGCTTGGGGCCAGCGGGAGGGTCGAGCTCCTACAATGAGCAGTTCTTC. This encodes CASSLGPAGGSSSYNEQFF.

The chain uses TRBV4-1 and TRBJ2-1, with 13 positions matching TRBD2. CDR3 length equals 17 residues. V dropped 3 bases and J dropped 6; count of bases not matched to a gene: 8. Germline V CDR1 and CDR2: MGHRA, YSYEKL. CDR3 DNA: TGCGCCAGCAGCCATGGGACTAGCGGGACCGGTCGCAATGAGCAGTTCTTC. Translation: CASSHGTSGTGRNEQFF.

The chain couples TRBV19 to TRBJ2-7; either TRBD1 or TRBD2 may supply D (5 bases each). Trimming cost V 1 base and J 2 bases, with 12 bases left between them. Germline V CDR1 and CDR2: LNHDA, SQIVND (reference sequence). The CDR3 runs to 15 residues. In DNA form, the CDR3 reads TGTGCCAGTAGTATAGCCCCGGGACCAACCTACGAGCAGTACTTC. Protein sequence: CASSIAPGPTYEQYF.

The J gene is TRBJ2-7, the V gene TRBV7-8, with D unclear. Germline CDR1 and CDR2: SGHVS and FQNEAQ. V was clipped by 3 bases and J by 4 bases, with 10 bases between them. The CDR3 runs 13 residues. CDR3 protein: CASSFSPSYEQYF. The DNA for the CDR3 is TGTGCCAGCAGCTTTAGCCCTTCATACGAGCAGTACTTC.

The V and J genes are TRBV30 and TRBJ2-7; 9 positions match TRBD2. Germline CDR1 GTSNPN, CDR2 SVGIG (reference sequence). This CDR3 region has 14 residues. The junction had 6 bases not matched to a gene; V was cut back by 0 bases and J by 6 bases. In nucleotides, the CDR3 is TGTGCCTGGAGTGTTGGGCTAGCGGGATCCGAGCAGTACTTC. Its translation is CAWSVGLAGSEQYF.

This rearrangement joins TRBV5-1 to TRBJ2-7; D is ambiguous. Germline V gene data show CDR1 as SGHRS and CDR2 as YFSETQ. V was trimmed by 0 bases and J by 3 bases, leaving 7 bases between them. This CDR3 region has 13 residues. Written as DNA, the CDR3 is TGCGCCAGCAGCTTGGGTGGGAACTACGAGCAGTACTTC. As protein: CASSLGGNYEQYF.

The chain joins TRBV6-1 to TRBJ2-1; TRBD2 aligns across 8 bases. V shed 9 bases, J shed 2 bases, and the junction held 3 bases outside the gene matches. In germline, CDR1 is MNHNS, CDR2 SASEGT. CDR3 length: 13 amino acids. Here the CDR3 reads CASWGLAYNEQFF. The CDR3 DNA is TGTGCCAGTTGGGGACTAGCCTACAATGAGCAGTTCTTC.

J is TRBJ1-2 and V is TRBV9; D gene uncertain. The CDR3 contains 14 residues. Germline V lookup: CDR1 SGDLS, CDR2 YYNGEE. The ends were cut back, 2 bases at V and 2 bases at J, with 10 bases in the middle. CDR3 protein: CASSVAGLNYGYTF. The CDR3 DNA sequence: TGTGCCAGCAGCGTGGCGGGGTTAAACTATGGCTACACCTTC.

The chain uses TRBV11-2 and TRBJ2-5; 10 bases fit TRBD1. CDR1 SGHAT and CDR2 FQNNGV come from the germline V gene. The CDR3 contains 14 residues. The junction had 3 bases not matched to a gene; V was cut back by 4 bases and J by 4 bases. CDR3: CASSSGTGVETQYF. The CDR3 DNA is TGTGCCAGCAGCTCCGGGACAGGGGTAGAGACCCAGTACTTC.

J is TRBJ1-1 and V is TRBV4-1, with no clear D. Trimming cost V 0 bases and J 0 bases, with 17 bases left between them. The CDR3 contains 18 residues. CDR1 MGHRA and CDR2 YSYEKL come from the germline V gene. CDR3 sequence reads: CASSQDRPEITLNTEAFF. In DNA form, the CDR3 reads TGCGCCAGCAGCCAAGATAGGCCAGAAATAACACTGAACACTGAAGCTTTCTTT.

V is TRBV19 and J is TRBJ1-1; D gene unclear. This CDR3 contains 10 residues. Between the trimmed V and J ends, which lost 4 bases and 11 bases, there was a span of 8 bases. Germline V gene data show CDR1 as LNHDA and CDR2 as SQIVND (reference sequence). The chain's CDR3 is CASSRGRAFF. The CDR3 region has the DNA TGTGCCAGTAGTAGAGGAAGGGCTTTCTTT.

The genes are TRBV28 and TRBJ2-6; no definite D call. Germline CDR1 and CDR2: MDHEN and SYDVKM. V dropped 4 bases and J dropped 0 bases, with 16 bases sitting between them. The CDR3 spans 18 residues. The CDR3 region has the DNA TGTGCCAGCAGTTCTCCCCCCGGCAGCACCTCTGGGGCCAACGTCCTGACTTTC. It is translated as CASSSPPGSTSGANVLTF.

V gene TRBV25-1 combines with J gene TRBJ2-1, with a weak D call TRBD1 (7 bases). Germline values: CDR1 MGHDK, CDR2 SYGVNS. The CDR3 extends over 14 amino acids. The V end lost 1 base, the J end lost 7 bases, and 11 bases lay between the germline ends. Here the CDR3 reads CASSESAGGNEQFF. The DNA for the CDR3 is TGTGCCAGCAGTGAATCGGCAGGGGGGAATGAGCAGTTCTTC.

The chain employs TRBV5-4 and TRBJ2-5, with D maybe TRBD1 (6 bases). This CDR3 is 14 amino acids long. Trimming pared 0 bases from V and 5 bases from J, leaving 11 bases between. Germline lookup yields CDR1 SGHNT and CDR2 YYREEE (reference sequence). This CDR3 reads CASSLARGGETQYF. CDR3 DNA: TGTGCCAGCAGCTTGGCCAGGGGCGGGGAGACCCAGTACTTC.

The chain joins TRBV15 to TRBJ2-5; possible D gene TRBD2, 5 bases. CDR1 is LNHNV and CDR2 is YYDKDF in the germline V gene (reference sequence). This CDR3 comprises 16 residues. Trimming removed 2 bases at V and 2 bases at J, with 15 bases between. The CDR3 region has the DNA TGTGCCACCAGCAGACAAAGGAGCGGTTGGCAAGAGACCCAGTACTTC. Encoded protein: CATSRQRSGWQETQYF.

The chain uses TRBV7-2 and TRBJ2-7; D is ambiguous. Per germline, CDR1 SGHTA and CDR2 FQGNSA. Trimming shortened V by 7 bases and J by 7 bases, and 17 bases separated the two germline ends. This CDR3 has 13 residues. CDR3 amino acids: CASTISRKTEQYF. The CDR3 DNA reads as TGTGCCAGCACCATTTCCCGGAAAACAGAGCAGTACTTC.

The V gene is TRBV9, the J gene TRBJ2-5; 7 nucleotides agree with TRBD2. This CDR3 contains 15 residues. Germline loops: CDR1 SGDLS, CDR2 YYNGEE. Germline trimming cut 4 bases from V and 5 bases from J; bases unmatched to any gene: 11. The CDR3 DNA follows: TGTGCCAGCAGCTACGTGGGAGGGCTGGTGGAGACCCAGTACTTC. It encodes CASSYVGGLVETQYF.

V usage is TRBV7-9 and J usage is TRBJ2-7; the D gene is possibly TRBD1 (6 bases). Per the germline V gene, CDR1 is SEHNR and CDR2 is FQNEAQ (reference sequence). This CDR3 is built from 13 residues. V gave up 5 bases and J gave up 3 bases, with 11 bases separating them. The CDR3: CASSLAGDYEQYF. For the CDR3, the DNA is TGTGCCAGCAGCCTCGCAGGGGACTACGAGCAGTACTTC.

Within the sample, this clone is medium-sized. V gene TRBV9 combines with J gene TRBJ2-2; no firm D call. Trimming took 2 bases from V and 3 from J, leaving 8 bases between them. The CDR3 covers 14 residues. Looked up from germline, CDR1 is SGDLS and CDR2 is YYNGEE. CDR3 DNA: TGTGCCAGCAGCGTGGGATGGGACACCGGGGAGCTGTTTTTT. This encodes CASSVGWDTGELFF.

The J gene is TRBJ2-3, the V gene TRBV7-2; no firm D call. V lost 10 bases, J lost 4 bases, and 12 bases lay in between. The CDR3 runs 12 residues. Germline V gene lookup returns CDR1 SGHTA and CDR2 FQGNSA. CDR3 nucleotides: TGTGCCATCGCATCCTCTCCAGATACGCAGTATTTT. As protein: CAIASSPDTQYF.

The table lists this clone with a few counts. The chain couples TRBV7-9 to TRBJ1-1; the D is unclear. Germline loops: CDR1 SEHNR, CDR2 FQNEAQ (reference sequence). The CDR3 is 14 amino acids. The V end lost 8 bases, the J end lost 0 bases, and 13 bases lay between the germline ends. The CDR3: CASVVGQLNTEAFF. CDR3 DNA sequence: TGTGCCAGCGTTGTCGGGCAGTTGAACACTGAAGCTTTCTTT. Full variable domain (remainder filled in from reference TRBV7-9 and TRBJ1-1): DTGVSQNPRHKITKRGQNVTFRCDPISEHNRLYWYRQTLGQGPEFLTYFQNEAQLEKSRLLSDRFSAERPKGSFSTLEIQRTEQGDSAMYLCASVVGQLNTEAFFGQGTRLTVV.

This clone was recorded a few times. The rearrangement uses TRBV5-1 and TRBJ1-2, with a tentative D call TRBD1 (5 bases). V shed 0 bases and J shed 8 bases, with 14 bases lying between them. In germline, CDR1 is SGHRS, CDR2 YFSETQ. CDR3 size: 14 residues. The CDR3 sequence is CASSLEGRERGYTF. For the CDR3, the DNA is TGCGCCAGCAGCTTGGAAGGCAGGGAGAGAGGCTACACCTTC.

This chain links TRBV6-6 with TRBJ2-3; D may be TRBD1 (6 bases). CDR3 length: 15 amino acids. Germline V gene sequence: CDR1 MNHNY, CDR2 SVGAGI (reference sequence). The V and J ends lost 5 bases and 0 bases respectively, with 12 bases between them. CDR3 loop: CASSQGQPSTDTQYF. The CDR3 DNA follows: TGTGCCAGCAGTCAAGGACAGCCTAGCACAGATACGCAGTATTTT.

V is TRBV7-2 and J is TRBJ2-1; D unclear. This CDR3 has 13 amino acids. Germline V gives CDR1 SGHTA, CDR2 FQGNSA. V was shortened by 2 bases and J by 8 bases, with 10 bases between the two germline ends. The CDR3 loop is CASSLTPPYEQFF. CDR3 nucleotides: TGTGCCAGCAGCTTAACCCCCCCGTATGAGCAGTTCTTC.